The next 18 T cell receptor beta chains were all read from a single sample in a study of Graves' ophthalmopathy and Graves' hyperthyroidism. As the template, RNA transcripts were used to amplify TCR beta CDR3 regions. Following a first-round RT-PCR that used HTBI primers, a second-round multiplex PCR was carried out. Each CDR3 protein gets one entry after TCRdb re-called the multiplex PCR reads with MiXCR. The table has 400,000 or so distinct CDR3 sequences, approximately 15% seen once. The sequenced sample was peripheral blood. These receptors were obtained from a woman between 18 and 30 years old with stable Graves' hyperthyroidism.

This clonotype was found many times. The chain couples TRBV29-1 to TRBJ1-1; weak D call: TRBD1 (6 bases). Trimming removed 6 bases at V and 1 base at J, with 15 bases between. The germline CDR1 and CDR2 sequences are SQVTM and ANQGSEA. The CDR3 has 14 residues. CDR3 coding DNA: TGCAGCGTGGGGGGAGTACAGGGGAACACTGAAGCTTTCTTT. Translation gives CSVGGVQGNTEAFF.

Ten or more counts support this clonotype. One end of the junction is discordant with germline, which a read error may explain. The CDR3 DNA sequence: TGTACCAGCAGTTCAACAGGGGGCACTGAAGCTTTCTTT. Its protein is CTSSSTGGTEAFF. This chain joins TRBV12-3 or TRBV12-4 and TRBJ1-1; 8 positions agree with TRBD1. This CDR3 has 13 amino acids.

This clonotype was counted at least ten times. This chain uses TRBV2 with TRBJ1-5, with 10 bases identical to TRBD1. V lost 7 bases and J lost 2; bases outside the gene matches: 11. The CDR3 spans 17 residues. Germline values: CDR1 SNHLY, CDR2 FYNNEI. CDR3 sequence: CASNRDRGVGGNQPQHF. The CDR3 bases are TGTGCCAGCAACCGGGACAGGGGTGTTGGGGGCAATCAGCCCCAGCATTTT.

The chain employs TRBV5-4 and TRBJ1-2, with D uncertain. CDR1 and CDR2 from the germline V gene are SGHNT and YYREEE (reference sequence). V lost 4 bases, J lost 4 bases, and 8 bases lay in between. The CDR3 contains 12 residues. The CDR3 is CASSASGYGYTF. The CDR3 nucleotides read TGTGCCAGCAGCGCCAGTGGCTATGGCTACACCTTC.

This clonotype was detected many times. The V gene is TRBV6-5, the J gene TRBJ1-5; 7 nucleotides match TRBD1. Germline-derived CDR1 and CDR2 are MNHEY and SVGAGI. The trim removed 2 bases at V and 7 bases at J, leaving 8 bases unmatched. The CDR3 contains 15 residues. The CDR3 DNA reads as TGTGCCAGCAGTTACGGCGGGACAGCCGGACAGCCCCAGCATTTT. Its translation is CASSYGGTAGQPQHF.

The chain uses TRBV9 and TRBJ1-2; D perhaps matches TRBD1 (5 bases). V gave up 3 bases and J gave up 7 bases, with 22 bases separating them. This CDR3 is built from 16 residues. Germline CDR1 and CDR2: SGDLS and YYNGEE. CDR3 loop: CASSGGGTSVAGGYTF. CDR3 sequence (DNA): TGTGCCAGCAGCGGCGGAGGGACCTCGGTAGCGGGTGGCTACACCTTC.

This clonotype has a count of ten or more. The chain employs TRBV15 and TRBJ2-7, with a weak D call TRBD1 (7 bases). Deletions cut 0 bases from V and 0 bases from J, with 9 bases between. Germline loops: CDR1 LNHNV, CDR2 YYDKDF (reference sequence). There are 15 residues in the CDR3. This chain's CDR3 is CATSRDRGDSYEQYF. The CDR3 DNA sequence: TGTGCCACCAGCAGAGACAGGGGGGACTCCTACGAGCAGTACTTC.

The chain combines TRBV5-6 with TRBJ1-2; TRBD1 matches 8 bases. The CDR3 consists of 16 residues. The germline gives CDR1 SGHDT, CDR2 YYEEEE. The V segment lost 4 bases and the J segment 8 bases; nucleotides outside the gene matches: 16. CDR3 residues: CASSTLIDRGSKGYTF. The CDR3 DNA follows: TGTGCCAGCAGCACCCTTATCGACAGGGGATCGAAAGGCTACACCTTC.

This clonotype was seen only a few times. V gene TRBV29-1 combines with J gene TRBJ2-3; 10 bases line up with TRBD1. Germline assignment: CDR1 SQVTM and CDR2 ANQGSEA. This CDR3 region has 17 residues. V gave up 0 bases and J gave up 2 bases; unmatched junction bases: 8. Here the CDR3 reads CSVEDPDRGIPTDTQYF. CDR3 bases: TGCAGCGTTGAAGACCCGGACAGGGGGATTCCCACAGATACGCAGTATTTT.

Many counts were recorded for this clonotype. This chain links TRBV19 with TRBJ1-2, with 7 bases aligning to TRBD1. Germline V lookup: CDR1 LNHDA, CDR2 SQIVND (reference sequence). The CDR3 loop spans 16 amino acids. After removal of 6 bases from V and 2 bases from J, the junction contained 12 bases not matched to a gene. In DNA, the CDR3 is TGTGCCAGTAGCGCTCCCGGGACAGCCCTCAACTATGGCTACACCTTC. Translating it yields CASSAPGTALNYGYTF.

This clonotype was picked up a small number of times. The CDR3 coding sequence is TGCAGTGCTTCCGAGACAGGGAGCTCCTACGAGCAGTACTTC. It encodes CSASETGSSYEQYF. This chain links TRBV20-1 with TRBJ2-7; 7 positions agree with TRBD1. The CDR3 consists of 14 residues. Trimming took 5 bases from V and 0 from J; bases not matched to a gene: 7. CDR1 and CDR2 (germline): DFQATT, SNEGSKA (reference sequence).

With regard to this clonotype: With a much larger clone just one base away, this may be a read error. The CDR3, as DNA: TGTGCCAGCAGATTCTGTAGCCGGGACAGGGGAGGTACCGGGGAGCTGTTTTTT. Translating gives CASRFCSRDRGGTGELFF. V usage is TRBV6-2 or TRBV6-3 and J usage is TRBJ2-2; 10 bases agree with TRBD1. The CDR3 totals 18 residues. Germline loops: CDR1 MNHEY, CDR2 SVGEGT. V shed 6 bases, J shed 5 bases, and the junction held 15 bases outside the gene matches.

This clonotype was seen many times. A much larger clone is a single base away; this may be a read error. The chain combines TRBV11-2 with TRBJ1-2; TRBD1 is a possible D gene (5 bases). There are 12 residues in the CDR3. Per the germline V gene, CDR1 is SGHAT and CDR2 is FQNNGV. V shed 5 bases and J shed 7 bases, with 11 bases lying between them. The CDR3 bases are TGTGCCAGCAGCGGCAGCAGGGTTGGCTACACCTTC. Encoded protein: CASSGSRVGYTF.

This chain links TRBV6-1 with TRBJ2-2; the D is unclear. CDR3 length equals 13 residues. Germline CDR1 is MNHNS and CDR2 is SASEGT. V lost 4 bases and J lost 5, with 8 bases in between. For the CDR3, the DNA is TGTGCCAGCAGTGCAATGGTTACCGGGGAGCTGTTTTTT. The encoded protein is CASSAMVTGELFF.

The table lists this clonotype with a few counts. V and J are TRBV5-1 and TRBJ2-7; tentative D call: TRBD1 (5 bases). V lost 0 bases and J lost 10, with 11 bases in between. The germline CDR1 and CDR2 sequences are SGHRS and YFSETQ. This CDR3 region has 12 residues. The CDR3 nucleotides read TGCGCCAGCAGCTTGGCAGGGTTCCAACAGTACTTC. This sequence encodes CASSLAGFQQYF.

This clonotype was observed at least ten times. The V and J genes are TRBV12-3 or TRBV12-4 and TRBJ1-5; D uncertain. This CDR3 is built from 13 residues. V gave up 3 bases and J gave up 4 bases, with 7 bases separating them. CDR3 loop: CASSFRQNQPQHF. Written as DNA, the CDR3 is TGTGCCAGCAGTTTTCGTCAAAATCAGCCCCAGCATTTT.

This clonotype was observed many times. The V and J genes are TRBV29-1 and TRBJ1-2; 9 positions match TRBD1. Per the germline V gene, CDR1 is SQVTM and CDR2 is ANQGSEA. The CDR3 consists of 13 residues. V lost 3 bases and J lost 4; bases outside the gene matches: 3. CDR3 in DNA: TGCAGCGTTGATTCGGACAGGGGCTATGGCTACACCTTC. Its protein product is CSVDSDRGYGYTF.

In its sample, this clonotype was seen many times. This sequence joins TRBV7-9 and TRBJ1-6; no clear D. The germline V and J ends were trimmed by 3 bases and 13 bases, with 10 bases remaining between them. The germline gives CDR1 SEHNR, CDR2 FQNEAQ (reference sequence). The CDR3 is made up of 12 amino acids. The CDR3 DNA sequence: TGTGCCAGCAGCTTTACGGGAGCGCCCCTCCACTTT. Protein product: CASSFTGAPLHF.